This entry lists 32 T cell receptor beta chains sequenced from one sample in a study of blood T cell repertoires in COVID-19. Here immunoSEQ multiplex PCR was the method, and the copy in TCRdb shows in-frame clones only, minus some. The sample comprises 70,000 to 85,000 clones, approximately 82% of which are singletons, and 21% rests with the top ten. Sequenced input: peripheral blood. All receptors come from a human donor in a cohort sampled during active COVID-19.

A few counts support this clone. The chain uses TRBV30 and TRBJ2-7, with 7 bases that match TRBD2. Germline V gives CDR1 GTSNPN, CDR2 SVGIG (reference sequence). This CDR3 region has 15 residues. J lost 4 bases, V lost 2 bases, and 11 bases had no gene match. The CDR3 is CAWSILRGVEYEQYF. The CDR3 bases are TGTGCCTGGAGTATTCTACGGGGGGTGGAGTACGAGCAGTACTTC.

The chain has TRBV9 and TRBJ2-2; D is perhaps TRBD2 (6 bases). The germline gives CDR1 SGDLS, CDR2 YYNGEE. With 1 base removed from V and 4 bases from J, the gap between germline ends came to 23 bases. The CDR3 runs to 19 residues. CDR3 region: CASSVLPGSGFKTTGELFF. The DNA for the CDR3 is TGTGCCAGCAGCGTACTCCCGGGTAGCGGTTTTAAAACCACCGGGGAGCTGTTTTTT.

The chain links TRBV6-1 to TRBJ1-4; 9 positions match TRBD1. Germline V gives CDR1 MNHNS, CDR2 SASEGT. The CDR3 runs to 19 residues. Germline trimming cut 4 bases from V and 8 bases from J; bases unmatched to any gene: 20. The DNA of the CDR3 is TGTGCCAGCAGTGCCGCGCTACTCGACAGGGGGGTATCTTGGGAAAAACTGTTTTTT. It is translated as CASSAALLDRGVSWEKLFF.

This clone occurred a few times. CDR3 in DNA: TGTGCCAGCAGTTTCGGGGGGCGAGGAAACACCATATATTTT. This encodes CASSFGGRGNTIYF. The rearrangement joins TRBV28 to TRBJ1-3; tentatively, D is TRBD1 (6 bases). Trimming pared 3 bases from V and 4 bases from J, leaving 10 bases between. Per the germline V gene, CDR1 is MDHEN and CDR2 is SYDVKM. The CDR3 covers 14 residues.

This clone has just one count. J is TRBJ1-2 and V is TRBV5-1, with TRBD1 identical over 8 bases. Per the germline V gene, CDR1 is SGHRS and CDR2 is YFSETQ. The trim removed 4 bases at V and 1 base at J, leaving 9 bases unmatched. The CDR3 consists of 16 residues. The CDR3 loop reads CASSATRQGYNYGYTF. CDR3 coding DNA: TGCGCCAGCAGCGCGACAAGACAGGGGTATAACTATGGCTACACCTTC.

The chain couples TRBV27 to TRBJ2-7, with 7 positions matching TRBD2. Germline CDR1 is MNHEY and CDR2 is SMNVEV (reference sequence). CDR3 size: 14 residues. V lost 5 bases to trimming and J lost 3 bases; unmatched junction nucleotides: 7. The CDR3 nucleotides are TGTGCCAGCAGTCTAACCCGCGGGGGCTACGAGCAGTACTTC. Amino acid sequence: CASSLTRGGYEQYF.

The chain has TRBV9 and TRBJ2-2; no firm D call. Between the trimmed V and J ends, which lost 0 bases and 1 base, there was a span of 4 bases. The germline gives CDR1 SGDLS, CDR2 YYNGEE. The CDR3 runs 14 residues. CDR3 sequence (DNA): TGTGCCAGCAGCGTAGGAGGGAACACCGGGGAGCTGTTTTTT. Protein product: CASSVGGNTGELFF.

The DNA for the CDR3 is TGTGCCAGCAGCTTATCCGGACTAGCGGGGGGGCTGTCAATCAATGAGCAGTTCTTC. It specifies CASSLSGLAGGLSINEQFF. This chain uses TRBV7-3 with TRBJ2-1; 15 nucleotides match TRBD2. J gave up 6 bases and V 2 bases, and 11 bases lay outside the gene matches. CDR3 size: 19 residues. The V gene's germline CDR1 is SGHTA and CDR2 FQGTGA.

V and J are TRBV7-8 and TRBJ2-1; 9 bases map to TRBD2. Germline values: CDR1 SGHVS, CDR2 FQNEAQ. After removal of 5 bases from V and 1 base from J, the junction contained 6 bases not matched to a gene. The length of the CDR3 is 16 residues. CDR3 sequence reads: CASSRIAGVSYNEQFF. The CDR3, as DNA: TGTGCCAGCAGCCGAATAGCGGGGGTTTCCTACAATGAGCAGTTCTTC.

J is TRBJ1-5 and V is TRBV11-3, with D uncertain. The CDR3 consists of 16 residues. Per the germline V gene, CDR1 is SGHNT and CDR2 is YENEEA. With 5 bases removed from V and 0 bases from J, the gap between germline ends came to 14 bases. The CDR3 loop reads CASSAPNRDSNQPQHF. DNA for the CDR3: TGTGCCAGCAGCGCCCCCAACCGGGATAGCAATCAGCCCCAGCATTTT.

This chain uses TRBV18 with TRBJ1-2; 8 bases line up with TRBD1. V was pared by 0 bases and J by 4 bases, with 10 bases of the junction left unmatched. Looked up from germline, CDR1 is KGHSH and CDR2 is LQKENI. The CDR3 has 17 amino acids. This CDR3 reads CASSPPGEDRGGYGYTF. Written as DNA, the CDR3 is TGTGCCAGCTCACCACCGGGGGAAGACAGGGGTGGCTATGGCTACACCTTC.

V is TRBV6-5 and J is TRBJ1-1; no reliable D call. This CDR3 is 11 amino acids long. Trimming removed 8 bases from V and 5 bases from J, with 9 bases in between. Germline CDR1 and CDR2: MNHEY and SVGAGI. The CDR3 loop reads CASGSVTEAFF. CDR3 nucleotides: TGTGCCAGCGGTTCGGTTACTGAAGCTTTCTTT.

To note about this clone: Other nucleotide sequences from this sample produce the same CDR3. The V call is TRBV7-2, the J call TRBJ1-1; D not certain. CDR3 length: 13 residues. Trimming shortened V by 0 bases and J by 2 bases, and 4 bases separated the two germline ends. CDR1 SGHTA and CDR2 FQGNSA come from the germline V gene. CDR3 DNA: TGTGCCAGCAGCTTAGCCAAAAACACTGAAGCTTTCTTT. This gives the protein CASSLAKNTEAFF.

The genes are TRBV28 and TRBJ2-3, with D perhaps matching TRBD2 (5 bases). Germline assignment: CDR1 MDHEN and CDR2 SYDVKM. The CDR3 is made up of 12 amino acids. Trimming took off 5 bases at V and 9 bases at J, with 12 bases between the two ends. CDR3 sequence reads: CASSTSGVTQYF. CDR3 bases: TGTGCCAGCAGTACCTCCGGGGTGACGCAGTATTTT.

The chain uses TRBV30 and TRBJ2-3, with a weak D call TRBD1 (5 bases). Trimming stripped 0 bases from V and 4 bases from J, with 8 bases between. The length of the CDR3 is 13 residues. Germline V lookup: CDR1 GTSNPN, CDR2 SVGIG (reference sequence). DNA for the CDR3: TGTGCCTGGAGTGTACCAGGGCCAGATACGCAGTATTTT. Its translation is CAWSVPGPDTQYF.

The chain has TRBV9 and TRBJ2-7, with D perhaps TRBD1 (6 bases). Germline assignment: CDR1 SGDLS and CDR2 YYNGEE. The V end lost 3 bases, the J end lost 7 bases, and 20 bases lay between the germline ends. The CDR3 runs to 15 residues. CDR3 DNA sequence: TGTGCCAGCAGCGCCCCAGGGGCCCAGGATAGTGAGCAGTACTTC. This translates into CASSAPGAQDSEQYF.

This sequence joins TRBV5-1 and TRBJ2-5, with D unresolved. The length of the CDR3 is 14 residues. V lost 0 bases and J lost 1, with 7 bases in between. Germline loops: CDR1 SGHRS, CDR2 YFSETQ. The CDR3 DNA sequence: TGCGCCAGCAGCTTGGGCGGAGCCCAAGAGACCCAGTACTTC. It encodes CASSLGGAQETQYF. The full variable domain, its missing parts supplied by reference TRBV5-1 and TRBJ2-5, is KAGVTQTPRYLIKTRGQQVTLSCSPISGHRSVSWYQQTPGQGLQFLFEYFSETQRNKGNFPGRFSGRQFSNSRSEMNVSTLELGDSALYLCASSLGGAQETQYFGPGTRLLVL.

The chain uses TRBV5-5 and TRBJ2-1; D is unresolved. This CDR3 is 14 amino acids long. Trimming removed 0 bases at V and 1 base at J, with 5 bases between. The germline gives CDR1 SGHKS, CDR2 YYEKEE (reference sequence). As DNA, the CDR3 is TGTGCCAGCAGCTTGGCCCAGTCCTACAATGAGCAGTTCTTC. Its translation is CASSLAQSYNEQFF.

The chain employs TRBV9 and TRBJ2-5; possibly TRBD1 for D (6 bases). Per the germline V gene, CDR1 is SGDLS and CDR2 is YYNGEE. Trimming left V 3 bases short and J 5 bases short, with 17 bases between. CDR3 length: 15 amino acids. The CDR3 is CASSALGQAAETQYF. Here the CDR3 DNA reads TGTGCCAGCAGCGCCCTGGGACAAGCCGCGGAGACCCAGTACTTC.

The genes are TRBV18 and TRBJ2-1, with D perhaps TRBD1 (6 bases). CDR3 length: 15 residues. The V end lost 6 bases, the J end lost 0 bases, and 12 bases lay between the germline ends. CDR1 is KGHSH and CDR2 is LQKENI in the germline V gene. CDR3 DNA sequence: TGTGCCAGCTCTCTCCGGGACAACTCCTACAATGAGCAGTTCTTC. This gives the protein CASSLRDNSYNEQFF.

This chain uses TRBV5-8 with TRBJ1-6; 7 bases fit TRBD1. The germline V gene has CDR1 SGHTS and CDR2 YDEGEE. The CDR3 totals 18 residues. The trim removed 3 bases at V and 3 bases at J, leaving 12 bases unmatched. The DNA for the CDR3 is TGTGCCAGCAGCTCCACTAAGACAGGGCCGCTCTATAATTCACCCCTCCACTTT. As protein: CASSSTKTGPLYNSPLHF.

The chain is built from TRBV2 and TRBJ2-4, with D possibly being TRBD2 (7 bases). Germline CDR1 reads SNHLY; CDR2 reads FYNNEI. The V gene lost 6 bases and the J gene lost 5 bases, with 20 bases spanning the gap. This CDR3 has 16 residues. The CDR3 spells CASSGAGALGENIQYF. CDR3 nucleotide sequence: TGTGCCAGCAGCGGGGCGGGGGCCCTGGGGGAAAACATTCAGTACTTC.

This clone showed up just a few times. The chain carries TRBV27 and TRBJ1-6, with 9 bases identical to TRBD1. The V gene end was trimmed by 6 bases and the J gene end by 10 bases; junction bases not matched to a gene: 7. This CDR3 spans 14 amino acids. The germline V gene has CDR1 MNHEY and CDR2 SMNVEV (reference sequence). CDR3 residues: CASSWDREGSPLHF. DNA of the CDR3: TGTGCCAGCAGCTGGGACAGGGAGGGGTCACCCCTCCACTTT.

The chain has TRBV10-3 and TRBJ2-2, with TRBD1 matching 9 bases. The germline gives CDR1 ENHRY, CDR2 SYGVKD. V shed 7 bases and J 3 bases; nucleotides not matched to a gene: 6. The CDR3 runs 15 residues. CDR3: CAIMGTGMDTGELFF. The CDR3 DNA reads as TGTGCCATCATGGGGACAGGGATGGACACCGGGGAGCTGTTTTTT.

This clone was found a few times. The chain links TRBV15 to TRBJ2-3; 8 bases align to TRBD2. CDR1 is LNHNV and CDR2 is YYDKDF in the germline V gene (reference sequence). The CDR3 is 13 residues long. With V trimmed by 11 bases and J by 3 bases, 7 bases remained unmatched. CDR3 in amino acids: CAAQGLGTDTQYF. The CDR3 nucleotides read TGTGCCGCTCAGGGACTAGGAACAGATACGCAGTATTTT.

For the CDR3, the DNA is TGTGCCAGCAGTGAATTGGGGCAGGCCTCTGGAAACACCATATATTTT. Protein: CASSELGQASGNTIYF. The chain recombines TRBV6-1 with TRBJ1-3; perhaps TRBD1 as D (5 bases). The CDR3 sequence is 16 residues long. Trimming shortened V by 2 bases and J by 0 bases, and 11 bases separated the two germline ends. Per the germline V gene, CDR1 is MNHNS and CDR2 is SASEGT.

The chain carries TRBV29-1 and TRBJ2-1, with D tentatively TRBD2 (6 bases). The CDR3 consists of 12 residues. V was trimmed by 0 bases and J by 12 bases, leaving 12 bases between them. CDR1 and CDR2 (germline): SQVTM, ANQGSEA. CDR3: CSVEDPRGGQFF. The CDR3 DNA is TGCAGCGTTGAAGATCCCCGGGGAGGGCAGTTCTTC.

The chain uses TRBV7-2 and TRBJ1-1, with D uncertain. The germline gives CDR1 SGHTA, CDR2 FQGNSA. CDR3 length: 13 residues. Between the trimmed V and J ends, which lost 1 base and 4 bases, there was a span of 7 bases. CDR3 sequence (DNA): TGTGCCAGCAGCTTAGGCGATTTCACTGAAGCTTTCTTT. Protein: CASSLGDFTEAFF.

The rearrangement links TRBV18 to TRBJ1-2, with 8 bases identical to TRBD1. V lost 3 bases to trimming and J lost 6 bases; unmatched junction nucleotides: 6. This CDR3 spans 14 amino acids. Germline V lookup: CDR1 KGHSH, CDR2 LQKENI. The CDR3 DNA is TGTGCCAGCTCACCCCAAGACAGGGGCGATGGCTACACCTTC. Its protein product is CASSPQDRGDGYTF.

This clone appeared a few times. The chain is built from TRBV30 and TRBJ2-2; D perhaps matches TRBD2 (6 bases). The germline V gene has CDR1 GTSNPN and CDR2 SVGIG (reference sequence). The CDR3 consists of 14 residues. Trimming removed 5 bases at V and 3 bases at J, with 13 bases between. CDR3 nucleotides: TGTGCCTGGGGTTCCGGGACTCACACCGGGGAGCTGTTTTTT. Protein product: CAWGSGTHTGELFF.

The V call is TRBV19, the J call TRBJ1-5; 9 bases fit TRBD1. Germline lookup yields CDR1 LNHDA and CDR2 SQIVND (reference sequence). This CDR3 region has 15 residues. With V trimmed by 5 bases and J by 6 bases, 8 bases remained unmatched. The CDR3 reads CASSPHDRGFQPQHF. The CDR3 DNA reads as TGTGCCAGTAGTCCTCATGACAGGGGGTTTCAGCCCCAGCATTTT. The full variable domain, its missing parts supplied by reference TRBV19 and TRBJ1-5, is DGGITQSPKYLFRKEGQNVTLSCEQNLNHDAMYWYRQDPGQGLRLIYYSQIVNDFQKGDIAEGYSVSREKKESFPLTVTSAQKNPTAFYLCASSPHDRGFQPQHFGDGTRLSIL.

V and J are TRBV7-9 and TRBJ2-7, with D unclear. CDR3 length equals 13 residues. Between the trimmed V and J ends, which lost 0 bases and 6 bases, there was a span of 9 bases. Germline V lookup: CDR1 SEHNR, CDR2 FQNEAQ (reference sequence). The CDR3 spells CASSLAGQTEQYF. The CDR3 region has the DNA TGTGCCAGCAGCTTAGCGGGCCAGACCGAGCAGTACTTC.